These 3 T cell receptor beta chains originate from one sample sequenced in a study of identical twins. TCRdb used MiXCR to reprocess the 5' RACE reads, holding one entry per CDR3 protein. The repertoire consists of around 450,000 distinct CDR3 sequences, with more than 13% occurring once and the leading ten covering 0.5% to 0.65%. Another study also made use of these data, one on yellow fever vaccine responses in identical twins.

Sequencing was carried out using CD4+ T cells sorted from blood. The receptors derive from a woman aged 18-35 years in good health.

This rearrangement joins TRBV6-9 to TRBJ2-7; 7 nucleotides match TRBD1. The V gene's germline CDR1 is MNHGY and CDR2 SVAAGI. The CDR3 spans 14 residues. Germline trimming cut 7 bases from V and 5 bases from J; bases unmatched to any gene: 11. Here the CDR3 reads CASNQGGPSNEQYF. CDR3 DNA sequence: TGTGCCAGCAACCAAGGGGGCCCTAGCAACGAGCAGTACTTC.

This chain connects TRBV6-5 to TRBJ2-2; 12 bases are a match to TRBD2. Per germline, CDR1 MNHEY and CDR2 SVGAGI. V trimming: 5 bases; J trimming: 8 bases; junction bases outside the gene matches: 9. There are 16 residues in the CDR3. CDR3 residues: CASSNHGLAGPGELFF. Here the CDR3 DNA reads TGTGCCAGCAGTAACCACGGACTAGCGGGACCTGGGGAGCTGTTTTTT.

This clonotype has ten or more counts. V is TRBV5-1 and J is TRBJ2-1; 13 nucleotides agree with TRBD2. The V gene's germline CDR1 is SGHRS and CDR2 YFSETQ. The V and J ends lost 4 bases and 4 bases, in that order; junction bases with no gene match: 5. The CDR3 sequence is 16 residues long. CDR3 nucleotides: TGCGCCAGCAGCCCCGGGACTAGCGGGAAATACAATGAGCAGTTCTTC. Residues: CASSPGTSGKYNEQFF.